Given below is one T cell receptor (beta chain) in context. This sample was included in a study of blood T cell repertoires in COVID-19. In the study overall: There were acute and convalescent COVID-19 samples, and they came from the United States, Italy and Spain.

While infection was still active, Seattle patients were enrolled and then followed longitudinally. Original methodology: Amplification of reference gene primers provided the estimated nucleated cell counts. Clones were sequenced by immunoSEQ multiplex PCR, and TCRdb holds only the in-frame ones, with some missing. The D gene and trimming were derived from the DNA, and the V and J assignments and clone size from that table. The table lists about 82,000 clones, roughly 78% of them singletons, with about a third in the top ten. Trimming removed 3 bases from V and 5 bases from J; junction bases left unmatched: 14. The CDR3 loop spans 17 amino acids. Germline CDR1 SGHVS, CDR2 FQNEAQ.

The clonotype comes from a man between 60 and 75 years old with COVID-19, enrolled during active disease. The genes are TRBV7-8 and TRBJ2-7; 9 bases are shared with TRBD1. The material sequenced was peripheral blood. DNA of the CDR3: TGTGCCAGCAGCTTGACAGGGGGTACGTCTCGTGGGGACGAGCAGTACTTC. This sequence encodes CASSLTGGTSRGDEQYF.